The 24 T cell receptor beta chains reported below all come from one sample, sequenced in a study of PD-1 blockade in classical Hodgkin lymphoma. TCRdb keeps only in-frame clones here, not all; method: immunoSEQ multiplex PCR. The sample holds 42,000 or so clones; around 87% are singletons and the top ten take 5.5%. Autologous stem cell transplantation was followed by relapse in every patient, and brentuximab vedotin exposure varied. The sample in question was peripheral blood mononuclear cells (PBMCs), obtained before the second cycle of nivolumab. The receptors were gathered from a human donor with classical Hodgkin lymphoma.

The chain joins TRBV6-5 to TRBJ1-1, with TRBD1 as a possible D gene (6 bases). Trimming shortened V by 6 bases and J by 4 bases, and 15 bases separated the two germline ends. Germline CDR1 reads MNHEY; CDR2 reads SVGAGI. CDR3 length: 14 amino acids. The CDR3, as DNA: TGTGCCAGCAGCCGAGGGGGGGGAAGCACTGAAGCTTTCTTT. It encodes CASSRGGGSTEAFF.

J is TRBJ2-1 and V is TRBV19, with 10 bases lining up with TRBD1. Germline V CDR1 and CDR2: LNHDA, SQIVND (reference sequence). CDR3 length: 15 residues. With 8 bases clipped from V and 8 bases from J, the junction kept 12 bases outside the gene matches. Here the CDR3 DNA reads TGTGCCAGTCGTACCGGGACAGGGGTATTCGATGAGCAGTTCTTC. It codes for CASRTGTGVFDEQFF.

This chain links TRBV4-1 with TRBJ2-5; 10 nucleotides agree with TRBD2. Germline loops: CDR1 MGHRA, CDR2 YSYEKL. The junction had 3 bases not matched to a gene; V was cut back by 0 bases and J by 2 bases. The CDR3 has 16 amino acids. CDR3 nucleotide sequence: TGCGCCAGCAGCCAAGAGTCTAGCGGGGGTCAAGAGACCCAGTACTTC. Its translation is CASSQESSGGQETQYF.

The chain is built from TRBV5-1 and TRBJ2-4; 8 nucleotides line up with TRBD1. Trimming took 3 bases from V and 6 from J; bases not matched to a gene: 5. Germline V gives CDR1 SGHRS, CDR2 YFSETQ. This CDR3 is built from 14 residues. CDR3 sequence (DNA): TGCGCCAGCAGCTCCACAGGGGGACGAAACATTCAGTACTTC. It specifies CASSSTGGRNIQYF.

This clone was seen more than once but under ten times. V and J are TRBV5-4 and TRBJ1-2; 7 bases are a match to TRBD1. CDR1 and CDR2 from the germline V gene are SGHNT and YYREEE (reference sequence). J gave up 3 bases and V 5 bases, and 7 bases lay outside the gene matches. The CDR3 consists of 14 residues. CDR3 sequence: CASSPGGVDYGYTF. CDR3 bases: TGTGCCAGCAGTCCAGGGGGGGTAGACTATGGCTACACCTTC.

CDR3 protein: CASSLGSVLAGRETQYF. CDR3 DNA sequence: TGTGCCAGCAGCTTAGGATCTGTACTAGCGGGGAGAGAGACCCAGTACTTC. The chain employs TRBV11-2 and TRBJ2-5, with 10 bases lining up with TRBD2. This CDR3 has 17 residues. V dropped 1 base and J dropped 4; count of bases not matched to a gene: 9. Germline CDR1 and CDR2: SGHAT and FQNNGV.

CDR3 loop: CAISEAGRDYEQYF. In DNA, the CDR3 is TGTGCCATCAGTGAGGCAGGACGTGACTACGAGCAGTACTTC. This sequence joins TRBV10-3 and TRBJ2-7; D not resolved. The V and J ends lost 2 bases and 3 bases respectively, with 11 bases between them. The length of the CDR3 is 14 residues. Per the germline V gene, CDR1 is ENHRY and CDR2 is SYGVKD.

The chain carries TRBV6-1 and TRBJ2-7; 8 nucleotides align to TRBD1. V gave up 8 bases and J gave up 4 bases; unmatched junction bases: 4. The CDR3 extends over 12 amino acids. The germline V gene encodes CDR1 MNHNS and CDR2 SASEGT. The CDR3 nucleotides are TGTGCCAGCTTGTGGACAGGGTACGAGCAGTACTTC. Translated, it gives CASLWTGYEQYF.

This clone was detected once. The gene calls are TRBV11-1 and TRBJ2-7; D unclear. Per the germline V gene, CDR1 is SGHAT and CDR2 is FQDESV (reference sequence). V was pared by 5 bases and J by 2 bases, with 4 bases between. The CDR3 consists of 11 residues. This CDR3 is CASSETYEQYF. CDR3 nucleotides: TGTGCCAGCAGCGAGACCTACGAGCAGTACTTC. The full variable domain, completed using reference TRBV11-1 and TRBJ2-7, is EAEVAQSPRYKITEKSQAVAFWCDPISGHATLYWYRQILGQGPELLVQFQDESVVDDSQLPKDRFSAERLKGVDSTLKIQPAELGDSAMYLCASSETYEQYFGPGTRLTVT.

The V call is TRBV5-1, the J call TRBJ2-3, with 8 nucleotides matching TRBD2. The V segment lost 3 bases and the J segment 5 bases; nucleotides outside the gene matches: 5. CDR1 is SGHRS, CDR2 YFSETQ, per germline. This CDR3 is 14 amino acids long. CDR3 bases: TGCGCCAGCAGCTCGGGGGGGCCGTTAGATACGCAGTATTTT. The encoded protein is CASSSGGPLDTQYF.

The chain combines TRBV28 with TRBJ2-1, with TRBD2 matching over 14 bases. Per germline, CDR1 MDHEN and CDR2 SYDVKM. The CDR3 totals 18 residues. Germline trimming cut 7 bases from V and 0 bases from J; bases unmatched to any gene: 8. The CDR3 DNA sequence: TGTGCCAGCACCCCGACTAGCGGGAGGGCGAGCTCCTACAATGAGCAGTTCTTC. This encodes CASTPTSGRASSYNEQFF.

The J gene is TRBJ2-7, the V gene TRBV19; 7 bases align to TRBD1. Germline trimming cut 3 bases from V and 2 bases from J; bases unmatched to any gene: 4. The CDR3 has 14 amino acids. Looked up from germline, CDR1 is LNHDA and CDR2 is SQIVND (reference sequence). DNA for the CDR3: TGTGCCAGTAGTATCATTCAGGGGGCCTACGAGCAGTACTTC. It codes for CASSIIQGAYEQYF.

This clone was seen just once. The V and J genes are TRBV4-1 and TRBJ2-5, with D unclear. The CDR3 loop spans 11 amino acids. Trimming pared 5 bases from V and 1 base from J, leaving 2 bases between. Looked up from germline, CDR1 is MGHRA and CDR2 is YSYEKL. CDR3 region: CASSFQETQYF. DNA for the CDR3: TGCGCCAGCAGCTTCCAAGAGACCCAGTACTTC.

The chain carries TRBV7-8 and TRBJ2-2, with unresolved D. Germline V gene sequence: CDR1 SGHVS, CDR2 FQNEAQ. V was clipped by 1 base and J by 4 bases, with 10 bases between them. This CDR3 has 15 residues. CDR3 amino acids: CASSLEPRLTGELFF. The CDR3 nucleotides read TGTGCCAGCAGCTTAGAGCCTAGGCTCACCGGGGAGCTGTTTTTT.

The chain has TRBV4-2 and TRBJ2-3; D remains ambiguous. CDR3 length: 15 amino acids. Germline V gene data show CDR1 as LGHNA and CDR2 as YNFKEQ. Trimming took off 2 bases at V and 0 bases at J, with 9 bases between the two ends. CDR3 amino acids: CASSQPGGSTDTQYF. The CDR3 DNA is TGTGCCAGCAGCCAACCGGGCGGTAGCACAGATACGCAGTATTTT.

The gene calls are TRBV28 and TRBJ2-7; 7 bases are shared with TRBD2. Germline V gene lookup returns CDR1 MDHEN and CDR2 SYDVKM. The CDR3 has 16 residues. The V gene end was trimmed by 2 bases and the J gene end by 3 bases; junction bases not matched to a gene: 10. As DNA, the CDR3 is TGTGCCAGCAGTTTAACAGAGGGGACTATCTACTACGAGCAGTACTTC. Translated, it gives CASSLTEGTIYYEQYF.

The rearrangement uses TRBV4-3 and TRBJ1-6; 7 positions match TRBD1. The V gene's germline CDR1 is LGHNA and CDR2 YSLEER. The CDR3 loop spans 15 amino acids. V was pared by 1 base and J by 5 bases, with 2 bases of the junction left unmatched. For the CDR3, the DNA is TGCGCCAGCAGCCAAGGACAGGGTAATAATTCACCCCTCCACTTT. Protein product: CASSQGQGNNSPLHF.

The table lists this clone with a count of one. The gene calls are TRBV5-8 and TRBJ2-7; the match to TRBD2 covers 8 bases. Losses at the gene ends were 5 bases for V and 2 bases for J; bases not matched to a gene: 9. Looked up from germline, CDR1 is SGHTS and CDR2 is YDEGEE. CDR3 length equals 15 residues. Here the CDR3 DNA reads TGTGCCAGCAGTCAAACCGGGACTAGGGCCTACGAGCAGTACTTC. Translated, it gives CASSQTGTRAYEQYF.

This chain joins TRBV5-1 and TRBJ2-3; TRBD2 agrees at 13 bases. The V segment lost 0 bases and the J segment 4 bases; nucleotides outside the gene matches: 8. The CDR3 consists of 18 residues. The germline V gene has CDR1 SGHRS and CDR2 YFSETQ. The CDR3 nucleotides are TGCGCCAGCAGCTTGGGACTAGCGGGAGGCCGAGGGGCAGATACGCAGTATTTT. Residues: CASSLGLAGGRGADTQYF.

This chain uses TRBV9 with TRBJ2-7; TRBD1 agrees at 9 bases. Germline CDR1 and CDR2: SGDLS and YYNGEE. The V and J ends lost 3 bases and 4 bases, in that order; junction bases with no gene match: 11. This CDR3 region has 16 residues. The CDR3 protein is CASSAGLGTGLYEQYF. The CDR3 nucleotides are TGTGCCAGCAGCGCAGGCCTCGGGACAGGGCTGTACGAGCAGTACTTC. Full variable domain (rest looked up from reference TRBV9 and TRBJ2-7): DSGVTQTPKHLITATGQRVTLRCSPRSGDLSVYWYQQSLDQGLQFLIQYYNGEERAKGNILERFSAQQFPDLHSELNLSSLELGDSALYFCASSAGLGTGLYEQYFGPGTRLTVT.

The rearrangement uses TRBV5-1 and TRBJ2-2; TRBD1 matches at 8 bases. After removal of 4 bases from V and 7 bases from J, the junction contained 6 bases not matched to a gene. The CDR3 contains 14 residues. CDR1 is SGHRS and CDR2 is YFSETQ in the germline V gene. The CDR3 loop reads CASSGQGRGGELFF. In DNA form, the CDR3 reads TGCGCCAGCAGCGGACAGGGTAGGGGCGGGGAGCTGTTTTTT. Supplemented by reference TRBV5-1 and TRBJ2-2, the full variable domain reads KAGVTQTPRYLIKTRGQQVTLSCSPISGHRSVSWYQQTPGQGLQFLFEYFSETQRNKGNFPGRFSGRQFSNSRSEMNVSTLELGDSALYLCASSGQGRGGELFFGEGSRLTVL.

The V call is TRBV15, the J call TRBJ2-1; tentative D call: TRBD2 (5 bases). The CDR3 contains 15 residues. Germline V gene sequence: CDR1 LNHNV, CDR2 YYDKDF (reference sequence). V lost 8 bases, J lost 0 bases, and 14 bases lay in between. The CDR3 spells CATSLATRSYNEQFF. The DNA of the CDR3 is TGTGCCACCTCTTTAGCGACCCGCTCCTACAATGAGCAGTTCTTC.

The chain has TRBV11-2 and TRBJ2-1; no clear D. The CDR3 is made up of 17 amino acids. Germline assignment: CDR1 SGHAT and CDR2 FQNNGV. V was pared by 0 bases and J by 5 bases, with 17 bases between. The CDR3 sequence: CASSLERLTLWHNEQFF. For the CDR3, the DNA is TGTGCCAGCAGCTTAGAAAGACTGACCTTGTGGCACAATGAGCAGTTCTTC.

DNA for the CDR3: TGTGCCAGCAGTTTGGGGTTCCAAGAGACCCAGTACTTC. This codes for CASSLGFQETQYF. V usage is TRBV28 and J usage is TRBJ2-5; D is undetermined. CDR3 length: 13 amino acids. CDR1 is MDHEN and CDR2 is SYDVKM in the germline V gene. Deletions cut 3 bases from V and 1 base from J, with 6 bases between. The variable domain in full, with the rest retrieved from reference TRBV28 and TRBJ2-5, is DVKVTQSSRYLVKRTGEKVFLECVQDMDHENMFWYRQDPGLGLRLIYFSYDVKMKEKGDIPEGYSVSREKKERFSLILESASTNQTSMYLCASSLGFQETQYFGPGTRLLVL.